This T cell receptor beta chain was captured in a study of shared clonotypes between healthy human individuals. About the study: Samples came from a couple of female and three male donors aged 18 to 49. The study used three CD4 naive, three CD4 memory, two CD8 naive and one CD8 memory plate per donor.

This CDR3 is built from 15 residues. Trimming took off 5 bases at V and 3 bases at J, with 14 bases between the two ends. CDR1 and CDR2 (germline): LNHDA, SQIVND (reference sequence). The assay used deep level. TCRdb's copy holds only in-frame clones and misses some; the assay was immunoSEQ multiplex PCR. The sample lists about 2.4 million clones, 93% occurring once. Sequenced sample: naive CD4+ T cells from PBMCs. Noted subset: CD45RA+ positively selected. V usage is TRBV19 and J usage is TRBJ1-3, with a weak D call TRBD1 (6 bases). This receptor was identified in a man between 18 and 29 years old in good health. Some clones in this sample may be carry-over from other donors' samples. The CDR3 loop is CASSSGGLGGNTIYF. As DNA, the CDR3 is TGTGCCAGTAGTTCGGGGGGGCTCGGTGGAAACACCATATATTTT.